The 23 T cell receptor delta chains in this list originate from one sample, sequenced in a study of Vδ1+ human thymocytes. Their cognate antigens are unknown. RNA was extracted from the cells and then reverse transcribed. Pooled V-gene forward primers with one constant-region reverse primer generated the CDR3 amplicons by multiplex PCR. TCRdb applied CATT to the multiplex PCR reads for clone calling. The sample has 50,000 to 60,000 delta-chain clones, about 14% seen once. Study results and caveats: Thymic TRG and TRD repertoires appeared highly polyclonal, with Gaussian CDR3 length distributions.

Sequencing was performed on Vdelta1+ gamma-delta thymocytes from the thymus. Subset indicated: FACS-sorted CD3+ TCRalphabeta- TCRVdelta1+ TCRVdelta2- thymocytes. These receptors were taken from a girl less than two years old who had congenital heart surgery.

The chain recombines TRDV1 with TRDJ1; 12 bases match TRDD3. The J segment lost 0 bases and the V segment lost 0 bases, leaving 26 bases of the junction unmatched. This CDR3 has 25 residues. Germline-derived CDR1 and CDR2 are TSWWSYY and QGS. The CDR3 reads CALGELPEPHRTGGYNFGHTDKLIF. The CDR3 DNA reads as TGTGCTCTTGGGGAACTCCCGGAGCCCCACCGTACTGGGGGATACAATTTTGGGCACACCGATAAACTCATCTTT.

This clone has only a few counts. The chain combines TRDV1 with TRDJ1; 7 positions match TRDD3. CDR1 and CDR2 from the germline V gene are TSWWSYY and QGS. The junction had 33 bases not matched to a gene; V was cut back by 1 base and J by 4 bases. The length of the CDR3 is 24 residues. CDR3 nucleotide sequence: TGTGCTCTTGGGGAACACGTCCAGCCCTACAAAACGGGGGATGGGGCTCGTACGGGCGATAAACTCATCTTT. Its translation is CALGEHVQPYKTGDGARTGDKLIF.

In its sample, this clone was seen a few times. The chain carries TRDV1 and TRDJ1; 12 positions agree with TRDD3. With 0 bases clipped from V and 0 bases from J, the junction kept 14 bases outside the gene matches. The length of the CDR3 is 21 residues. Germline V gives CDR1 TSWWSYY, CDR2 QGS. In DNA, the CDR3 is TGTGCTCTTGGGGAACTAGCCCCTAATCATACTGGGGGATACCACACCGATAAACTCATCTTT. Amino acid sequence: CALGELAPNHTGGYHTDKLIF.

Only a few counts were recorded for this clone. The genes are TRDV1 and TRDJ1, with TRDD3 matching 9 bases. Germline V gene data show CDR1 as TSWWSYY and CDR2 as QGS. The ends lost 4 bases at V and 7 bases at J; junction bases unmatched: 16. The CDR3 runs 17 residues. Here the CDR3 reads CALGVPRGIPCSAKLIF. CDR3 DNA sequence: TGTGCTCTTGGGGTCCCCAGGGGGATACCGTGTTCCGCTAAACTCATCTTT.

This clone was picked up a small number of times. The chain is built from TRDV2 and TRDJ1; 10 nucleotides align to TRDD3. The V segment lost 1 base and the J segment 9 bases; nucleotides outside the gene matches: 13. The CDR3 loop spans 16 amino acids. Germline assignment: CDR1 GEAIGNYY and CDR2 EKD. CDR3 bases: TGTGCCTGTGACACTACCTTGGGGGATACCCGATGTCAACTCATCTTT. Amino acids: CACDTTLGDTRCQLIF.

In the case of this clone: The germline gene is not matched at one end of the junction; a read error may be the cause. V gene TRDV1 combines with J gene TRDJ1, with TRDD3 matching 8 bases. Looked up from germline, CDR1 is TSWWSYY and CDR2 is QGS. The CDR3 is made up of 21 amino acids. Written as DNA, the CDR3 is TGTGCTCTTGGGGAACTAAAGAGGGTTCCCCTACGGACTGGGGATACCGGTAAACTCATCTTT. Encoded protein: CALGELKRVPLRTGDTGKLIF.

This clone occurred a few times. The V and J genes are TRDV1 and TRDJ1; 9 bases fit TRDD3. The germline CDR1 and CDR2 sequences are TSWWSYY and QGS. Trimming took 2 bases from V and 4 from J; bases not matched to a gene: 17. The length of the CDR3 is 19 residues. CDR3 amino acids: CALGEGFLQLGDSSDKLIF. As DNA, the CDR3 is TGTGCTCTTGGGGAAGGATTCCTACAGCTGGGGGATTCCAGCGATAAACTCATCTTT.

The sample holds a few counts of this clone. The rearrangement joins TRDV2 to TRDJ1; 9 nucleotides agree with TRDD3. CDR3 length: 17 amino acids. Germline trimming cut 1 base from V and 0 bases from J; bases unmatched to any gene: 8. CDR1 and CDR2 (germline): GEAIGNYY, EKD. The CDR3 DNA follows: TGTGCCTGTGACACTCTCTGGGGGATGCCCAACACCGATAAACTCATCTTT. Amino acids: CACDTLWGMPNTDKLIF.

To note about this clone: The same CDR3 is also encoded by other DNA sequences in this sample. The V gene is TRDV1, the J gene TRDJ1; no reliable D call. This CDR3 is 13 amino acids long. CDR1 TSWWSYY and CDR2 QGS come from the germline V gene. Trimming left V 6 bases short and J 0 bases short, with 8 bases between. CDR3 sequence: CALGDGYTDKLIF. DNA for the CDR3: TGTGCTCTTGGAGATGGGTACACCGATAAACTCATCTTT.

The J gene is TRDJ1, the V gene TRDV1; 11 bases map to TRDD3. The V and J ends lost 9 bases and 0 bases, in that order; junction bases with no gene match: 9. The CDR3 contains 16 residues. Germline V CDR1 and CDR2: TSWWSYY, QGS. The CDR3 coding sequence is TGTGCTCTGCCGCGTGGGGGATACGCGTACACCGATAAACTCATCTTT. Encoded protein: CALPRGGYAYTDKLIF.

The chain joins TRDV1 to TRDJ1; D is undetermined. Trimming removed 0 bases at V and 0 bases at J, with 14 bases between. Germline V gene sequence: CDR1 TSWWSYY, CDR2 QGS. There are 17 residues in the CDR3. The chain's CDR3 is CALGELVGTTNTDKLIF. Written as DNA, the CDR3 is TGTGCTCTTGGGGAACTTGTGGGTACAACGAACACCGATAAACTCATCTTT.

This sequence joins TRDV1 and TRDJ1; 13 positions agree with TRDD3. The V and J ends lost 0 bases and 8 bases, in that order; junction bases with no gene match: 15. Germline CDR1 and CDR2: TSWWSYY and QGS. The length of the CDR3 is 19 residues. Written as DNA, the CDR3 is TGTGCTCTTGGGGAACTAAGCAGGGCGGAGACTGGGGGATACGCCAAACTCATCTTT. Amino acids: CALGELSRAETGGYAKLIF.

This clone was seen more than once but under ten times. The chain uses TRDV1 and TRDJ1; D might be TRDD2 (8 bases). Per germline, CDR1 TSWWSYY and CDR2 QGS. The V and J ends lost 5 bases and 0 bases respectively, with 34 bases between them. The CDR3 is made up of 22 amino acids. The CDR3 region is CALGPRDFLRLLGPPYTDKLIF. The CDR3, as DNA: TGTGCTCTTGGGCCCAGGGACTTCCTACGCTTACTGGGGCCGCCGTACACCGATAAACTCATCTTT.

This rearrangement joins TRDV1 to TRDJ1; the D gene is possibly TRDD2 (5 bases). Trimming removed 1 base from V and 3 bases from J, with 12 bases in between. This CDR3 is 15 amino acids long. The germline gives CDR1 TSWWSYY, CDR2 QGS. The CDR3 bases are TGTGCTCTTGGGGAACAAGACCTACAAGCCGATAAACTCATCTTT. It codes for CALGEQDLQADKLIF.

V gene TRDV1 combines with J gene TRDJ1; 9 bases align to TRDD3. Unmatched junction bases numbered 23, after V lost 3 bases and J lost 0 bases. Germline V gene data show CDR1 as TSWWSYY and CDR2 as QGS. The CDR3 is 22 residues long. The CDR3 protein is CALGDHFYDNWGTLSHTDKLIF. CDR3 bases: TGTGCTCTTGGGGACCACTTCTACGATAACTGGGGGACCCTTTCTCACACCGATAAACTCATCTTT.

This clone was detected only a few times. The chain uses TRDV1 and TRDJ1, with TRDD2 as a possible D gene (5 bases). Trimming left V 3 bases short and J 1 base short, with 48 bases between. CDR3 length equals 27 residues. Germline V CDR1 and CDR2: TSWWSYY, QGS. The CDR3 reads CALGDRSLPASPVGFVEVWAFTDKLIF. CDR3 coding DNA: TGTGCTCTTGGGGACCGGAGTCTTCCAGCCTCTCCTGTCGGCTTCGTTGAGGTATGGGCTTTCACCGATAAACTCATCTTT.

This clone has a handful of counts. V gene TRDV1 combines with J gene TRDJ1, with no clear D. V dropped 5 bases and J dropped 1 base, with 11 bases sitting between them. Looked up from germline, CDR1 is TSWWSYY and CDR2 is QGS. This CDR3 region has 14 residues. The CDR3 nucleotides are TGTGCTCTTGGGTCGGCCCCTATCACCGATAAACTCATCTTT. Its translation: CALGSAPITDKLIF.

This clone has only a few counts. This chain uses TRDV1 with TRDJ1, with TRDD3 identical over 9 bases. The trim removed 0 bases at V and 4 bases at J, leaving 15 bases unmatched. The CDR3 covers 19 residues. Germline CDR1 is TSWWSYY and CDR2 is QGS. CDR3 region: CALGELGIRGGWRGDKLIF. The CDR3 DNA reads as TGTGCTCTTGGGGAACTGGGGATACGAGGAGGCTGGAGGGGCGATAAACTCATCTTT.

To note about this clone: A read error may account for a junction end that differs from germline. The chain recombines TRDV1 with TRDJ1; the match to TRDD3 covers 9 bases. Germline V lookup: CDR1 TSWWSYY, CDR2 QGS. There are 18 residues in the CDR3. This chain's CDR3 is CALGELGRGYAGADKLIF. CDR3 bases: TGTGCTCTTGGGGAACTAGGTAGGGGATACGCGGGGGCCGACAAACTCATCTTT.

The genes are TRDV1 and TRDJ1, with D possibly matching TRDD3 (6 bases). The CDR3 consists of 21 residues. Looked up from germline, CDR1 is TSWWSYY and CDR2 is QGS. The V and J ends lost 0 bases and 0 bases respectively, with 26 bases between them. The CDR3 sequence is CALGELATTGTIDPYTDKLIF. In DNA, the CDR3 is TGTGCTCTTGGGGAACTAGCTACGACTGGGACTATAGACCCCTACACCGATAAACTCATCTTT.

This clone turned up a few times. This chain links TRDV1 with TRDJ1; possible D gene TRDD3, 6 bases. Per germline, CDR1 TSWWSYY and CDR2 QGS. Deletions cut 3 bases from V and 2 bases from J, with 25 bases between. The CDR3 extends over 19 amino acids. CDR3 sequence (DNA): TGTGCTCTTGGGGAGTTGTCTATTGGGGGGCCCGGGAAGACCGATAAACTCATCTTT. Amino acids: CALGELSIGGPGKTDKLIF.

This clone has a handful of counts. The chain has TRDV1 and TRDJ1; a weak D match, TRDD3 (7 bases). V was pared by 3 bases and J by 3 bases, with 32 bases between. The CDR3 loop spans 21 amino acids. Germline V gene lookup returns CDR1 TSWWSYY and CDR2 QGS. The DNA of the CDR3 is TGTGCTCTTGGGGATAAGGCCTTCCCACAACTGGGGATCCCGAGCGCCGATAAACTCATCTTT. This gives the protein CALGDKAFPQLGIPSADKLIF.

The rearrangement joins TRDV1 to TRDJ2; 8 bases match TRDD3. The CDR3 covers 21 residues. V shed 1 base and J 0 bases; nucleotides not matched to a gene: 16. Germline V gene sequence: CDR1 TSWWSYY, CDR2 QGS. DNA of the CDR3: TGTGCTCTTGGGGAACGTTTTCTGGCCCCGGGGGATATCCCTTTGACAGCACAACTCTTCTTT. It specifies CALGERFLAPGDIPLTAQLFF.